This entry is about one T cell receptor beta chain. Study processing details: Estimation of nucleated cell counts was performed using reference gene primer amplification. Sequencing was performed with immunoSEQ multiplex PCR; in TCRdb, only in-frame clones are kept and a portion is missing. The V and J calls and clone size come from that table; D and trimming were worked out from the DNA. Among around 340,000 clones, around nine tenths were seen once, and the ten largest hold around 3.9%. The data belong to a study of blood T cell repertoires in COVID-19. V shed 7 bases and J 10 bases; nucleotides not matched to a gene: 13. This CDR3 contains 15 residues. Germline CDR1 LNHDA, CDR2 SQIVND (reference sequence).

Material: peripheral blood. The clonotype was recovered from an older woman with COVID-19, enrolled during active disease. The V call is TRBV19, the J call TRBJ1-6; 7 positions match TRBD1. The CDR3 nucleotides are TGTGCCAGTAAGGAGGGGGCAGGGTCGTTCTCACCCCTCCACTTT. It yields the protein CASKEGAGSFSPLHF.